This T cell receptor beta chain was obtained from a study of shared clonotypes between healthy human individuals. Study-wide findings and caveats: The authors expected sequencing depth to affect clonotype sharing among donors.

Samples underwent the assay at deep level. Every immunoSEQ plate was one replicate of a subset's evenly spread DNA. Original data processing: ImmunoSEQ gave junction-only sequences without quality scores, so filtering differed. TCRdb's copy holds only in-frame clones and misses some; the assay was immunoSEQ multiplex PCR. For V, J and clone size, that table is used; D and trimming come from the DNA. The sample contains about 520,000 clones, around four fifths of which appear only once. Trimming pared 3 bases from V and 0 bases from J, leaving 6 bases between. This CDR3 has 13 residues. The germline V gene encodes CDR1 GTSNPN and CDR2 SVGIG (reference sequence). As regards this clone: Its antigen is as yet unknown.

This TCR derives from a woman in her 40s in good health. Some clones in this sample may be carry-over from other donors' samples. The chain recombines TRBV30 with TRBJ1-5; perhaps TRBD1 as D (5 bases). The sample comprised PBMCs. In DNA, the CDR3 is TGTGCCTGGAGGACAGTTAGCAATCAGCCCCAGCATTTT. It specifies CAWRTVSNQPQHF.